The present TCR beta chain was sequenced within a study of low-dose radiotherapy and immunotherapy resistance in tumors. The overall study: The fractionation for Cohort 1 was 0.5 Gy per fraction every 2 weeks, totaling 6.5 Gy.

Losses at the gene ends were 5 bases for V and 4 bases for J; bases not matched to a gene: 9. This CDR3 comprises 16 residues. In germline, CDR1 is SGHDN, CDR2 FVKESK. Alpha and beta chains were covered, as first-strand cDNA relied on TRAV- and TRBV-specific primers. The TCRs were subjected to amplification over about 20 PCR cycles employing a constant-region primer in conjunction with a V-primer adapter. Each CDR3 protein is one row after TCRdb ran MiXCR on the reads. The sample comprises about 11,000 distinct CDR3 sequences, less than 75% of which are singletons, and roughly 10% rests with the top ten.

The V gene is TRBV14, the J gene TRBJ2-7, with TRBD2 matching over 12 bases. The clonotype was recovered from a human donor with advanced metastatic prostate, ovarian, gallbladder or colorectal cancer (not recorded which). This table probably holds off-target reads from a library built for another chain. The DNA of the CDR3 is TGTGCCAGCAGCAGATTGGGACTAGCGGGCGCTTACGAGCAGTACTTC. It yields the protein CASSRLGLAGAYEQYF.